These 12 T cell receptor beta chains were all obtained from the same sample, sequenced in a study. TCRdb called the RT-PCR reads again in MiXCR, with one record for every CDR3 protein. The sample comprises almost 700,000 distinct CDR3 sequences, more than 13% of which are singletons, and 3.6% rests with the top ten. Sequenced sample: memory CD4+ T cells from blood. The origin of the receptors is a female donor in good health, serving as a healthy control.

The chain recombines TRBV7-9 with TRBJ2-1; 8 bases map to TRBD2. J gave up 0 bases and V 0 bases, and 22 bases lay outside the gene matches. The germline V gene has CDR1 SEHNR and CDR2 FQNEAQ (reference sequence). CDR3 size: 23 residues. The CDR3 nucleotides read TGTGCCAGCAGCTTAGCGGTAAAGACTAGCGCTCTTTCGGGGAGCTACTCCTACAATGAGCAGTTCTTC. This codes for CASSLAVKTSALSGSYSYNEQFF.

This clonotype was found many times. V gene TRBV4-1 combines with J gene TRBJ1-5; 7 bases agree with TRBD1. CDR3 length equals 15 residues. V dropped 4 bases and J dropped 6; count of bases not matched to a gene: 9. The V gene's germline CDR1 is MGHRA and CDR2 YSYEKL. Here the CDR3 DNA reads TGCGCCAGCAGCCTACAGGGGCGGTCGAGTCAGCCCCAGCATTTT. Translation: CASSLQGRSSQPQHF.

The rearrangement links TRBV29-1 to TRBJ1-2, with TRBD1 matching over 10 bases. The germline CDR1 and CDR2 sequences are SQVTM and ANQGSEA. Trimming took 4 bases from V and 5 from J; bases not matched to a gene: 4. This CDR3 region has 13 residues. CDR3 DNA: TGCAGCGTTGGTCGGGACAGGGGTTATGGCTACACCTTC. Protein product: CSVGRDRGYGYTF.

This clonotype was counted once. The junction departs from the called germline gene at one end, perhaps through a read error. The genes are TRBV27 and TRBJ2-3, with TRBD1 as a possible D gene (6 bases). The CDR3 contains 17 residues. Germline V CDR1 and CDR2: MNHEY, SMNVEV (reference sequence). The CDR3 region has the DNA TGTTCCAGCAGTTCAACCACCGGGACACTTTTAAGGGATACGCAGTATTTT. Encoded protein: CSSSSTTGTLLRDTQYF.

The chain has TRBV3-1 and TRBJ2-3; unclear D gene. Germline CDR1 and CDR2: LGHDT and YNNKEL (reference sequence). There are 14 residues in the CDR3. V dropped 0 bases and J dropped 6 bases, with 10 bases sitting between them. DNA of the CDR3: TGTGCCAGCAGCCAAGACTCCCCGGAGGATACGCAGTATTTT. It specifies CASSQDSPEDTQYF.

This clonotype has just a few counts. The CDR3 DNA is TGTGCCAGCAGCTTAGCGACGGGGGCGGATACGCAGTATTTT. Residues: CASSLATGADTQYF. The chain carries TRBV7-2 and TRBJ2-3; either TRBD1 or TRBD2 may supply D (6 bases each). CDR3 size: 14 residues. The V and J ends lost 0 bases and 6 bases respectively, with 10 bases between them. Germline CDR1 SGHTA, CDR2 FQGNSA.

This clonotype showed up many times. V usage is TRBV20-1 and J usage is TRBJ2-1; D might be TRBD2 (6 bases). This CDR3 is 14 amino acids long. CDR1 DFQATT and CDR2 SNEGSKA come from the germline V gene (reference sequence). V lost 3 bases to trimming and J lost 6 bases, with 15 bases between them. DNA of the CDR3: TGCAGTGCTAGTGCCCGGGACTTACTCAATGAGCAGTTCTTC. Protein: CSASARDLLNEQFF.

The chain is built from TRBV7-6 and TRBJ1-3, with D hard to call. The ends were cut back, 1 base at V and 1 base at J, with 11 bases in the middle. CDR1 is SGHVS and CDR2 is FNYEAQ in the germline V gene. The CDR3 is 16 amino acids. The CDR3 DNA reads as TGTGCCAGCAGCTTAGAACAGAGAAGGTCTGGAAACACCATATATTTT. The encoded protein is CASSLEQRRSGNTIYF.

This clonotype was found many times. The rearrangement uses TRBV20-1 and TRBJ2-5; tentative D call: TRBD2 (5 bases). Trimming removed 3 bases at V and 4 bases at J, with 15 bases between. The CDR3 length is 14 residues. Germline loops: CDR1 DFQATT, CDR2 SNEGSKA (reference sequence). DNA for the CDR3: TGCAGTGCTAGGGGGATTCGGACTGGAGAGACCCAGTACTTC. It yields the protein CSARGIRTGETQYF.

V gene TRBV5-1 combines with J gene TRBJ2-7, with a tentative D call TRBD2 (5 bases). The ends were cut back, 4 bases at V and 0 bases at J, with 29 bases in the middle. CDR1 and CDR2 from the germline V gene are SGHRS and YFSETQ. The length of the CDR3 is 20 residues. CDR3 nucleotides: TGCGCCAGCAGCCCCTTCCTTTGGGCCCAACGTTCCGGGGACTCCTACGAGCAGTACTTC. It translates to CASSPFLWAQRSGDSYEQYF.

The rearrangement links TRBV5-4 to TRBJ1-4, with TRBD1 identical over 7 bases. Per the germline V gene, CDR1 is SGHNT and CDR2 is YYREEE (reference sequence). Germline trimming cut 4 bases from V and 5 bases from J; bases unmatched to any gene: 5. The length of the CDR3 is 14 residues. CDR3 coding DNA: TGTGCCAGCAGCCGGGGGACAGCGAATGAAAAACTGTTTTTT. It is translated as CASSRGTANEKLFF. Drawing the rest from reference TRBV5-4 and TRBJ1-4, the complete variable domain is ETGVTQSPTHLIKTRGQQVTLRCSSQSGHNTVSWYQQALGQGPQFIFQYYREEENGRGNFPPRFSGLQFPNYSSELNVNALELDDSALYLCASSRGTANEKLFFGSGTQLSVL.

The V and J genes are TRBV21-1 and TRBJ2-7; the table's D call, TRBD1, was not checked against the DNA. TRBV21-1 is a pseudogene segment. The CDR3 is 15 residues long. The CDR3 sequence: CASSNGGDLSYEQYF. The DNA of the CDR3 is TGTGCCAGCAGCAACGGGGGAGACCTCTCCTACGAGCAGTACTTC.